This entry describes one TCR beta chain. This record belongs to a study of technical replicates of blood from a few donors. The V gene lost 8 bases and the J gene lost 0 bases, with 13 bases spanning the gap. Germline assignment: CDR1 MNHNS and CDR2 SASEGT. The CDR3 is made up of 14 amino acids. This table comes from immunoSEQ multiplex PCR, and its TCRdb copy is limited to in-frame clones, with some not included. Among some 87,000 clones listed, approximately 97% were seen once. This sequence originates from a human donor in good health. The chain combines TRBV6-1 with TRBJ2-5; D may be TRBD2 (5 bases). Sequencing input: T cells isolated from PBMCs. CDR3 residues: CASASFMYQETQYF. CDR3 coding DNA: TGTGCCAGCGCTAGCTTTATGTACCAAGAGACCCAGTACTTC.